This TCR beta chain was found in a study of vaccination and CD4 T cells after COVID-19. Germline V CDR1 and CDR2: MNHEY, SVGEGT. Trimming pared 6 bases from V and 6 bases from J, leaving 24 bases between. This CDR3 spans 16 amino acids. Of note for this clonotype: The antigen is not known.

The treatment: approximately 10-day PBMC culture with coronavirus spike peptide pools or control peptides (ViraFEST assay). An Oncomine TCR Beta short-read assay was used to sequence the DNA from cultured CD4+ T cells. A single record per CDR3 protein comes from TCRdb applying MiXCR to the PCR reads. The data show around 19,000 distinct CDR3 sequences, roughly 56% seen once. The V gene is TRBV6-2 or TRBV6-3, the J gene TRBJ2-7; D is undetermined. Source material: CD4+ T cells from blood, cultured in vitro. The clonotype was recovered from a human donor who had recovered from COVID-19. As DNA, the CDR3 is TGTGCCAGCAGATCCTCCGGTGGCCCGTACTTGGCCGAGCAGTACTTC. Its translation is CASRSSGGPYLAEQYF.